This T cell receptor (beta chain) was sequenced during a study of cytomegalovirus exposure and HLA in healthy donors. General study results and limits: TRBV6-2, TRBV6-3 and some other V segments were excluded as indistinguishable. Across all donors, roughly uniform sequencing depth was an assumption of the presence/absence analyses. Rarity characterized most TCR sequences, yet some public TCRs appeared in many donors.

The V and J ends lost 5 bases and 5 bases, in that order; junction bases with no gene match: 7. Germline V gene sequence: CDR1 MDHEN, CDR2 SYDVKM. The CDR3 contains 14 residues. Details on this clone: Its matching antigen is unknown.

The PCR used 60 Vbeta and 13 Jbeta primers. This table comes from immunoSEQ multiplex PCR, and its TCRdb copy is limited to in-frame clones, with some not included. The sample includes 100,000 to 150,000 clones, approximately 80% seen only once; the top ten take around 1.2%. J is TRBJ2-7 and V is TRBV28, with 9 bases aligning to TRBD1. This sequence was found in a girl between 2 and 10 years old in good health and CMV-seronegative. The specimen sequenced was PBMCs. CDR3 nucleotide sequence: TGTGCCAGCAGTCCTTGGACAGGGGAGGACGAGCAGTACTTC. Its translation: CASSPWTGEDEQYF. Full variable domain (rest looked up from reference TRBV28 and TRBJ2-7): DVKVTQSSRYLVKRTGEKVFLECVQDMDHENMFWYRQDPGLGLRLIYFSYDVKMKEKGDIPEGYSVSREKKERFSLILESASTNQTSMYLCASSPWTGEDEQYFGPGTRLTVT.